Detailed here is one T cell receptor (beta chain). Its antigen is unidentified. Trimming removed 6 bases from V and 5 bases from J, with 20 bases in between. Germline V lookup: CDR1 MRHNA, CDR2 SNTAGT. This CDR3 region has 16 residues. This sample is drawn from a study of graft-versus-host responses after intestinal transplantation. Study at large: Tacrolimus plus steroids were given to all recipients for roughly three years, preceded by anti-thymocyte globulin induction.

Whole-study results and caveats: Allografts carried high graft-versus-host to host-versus-graft clonal ratios in patients having graft-donor T cell macrochimerism. Detection of GvH clones occurred in recipient marrow, and some had their first appearance in ileum or blood.

Here immunoSEQ multiplex PCR was the method, and the copy in TCRdb shows in-frame clones only, minus some. The sample has about 20,000 clones, 86% seen once. The chain employs TRBV6-4 and TRBJ1-5; the D gene is possibly TRBD1 (5 bases). The sequence was collected from a human patient who received an intestinal transplant, so some T cells may come from the graft donor. Sequencing used bone marrow, obtained 120 to 130 days after transplant. The CDR3 nucleotides read TGTGCCAGCAGCGTAGACATAAGGACGGGGGATCAGCCCCAGCATTTT. It yields the protein CASSVDIRTGDQPQHF.